Listed here is a single TCR beta chain. The V end was cut by 1 base, the J end by 3 bases, with 11 bases between. The CDR3 runs to 15 residues. The germline CDR1 and CDR2 sequences are SGHRS and YFSETQ. Produced via immunoSEQ multiplex PCR; TCRdb's table is partial and in-frame only. This table holds about 29,000 clones, about 82% found once. This record comes from a study of cytotoxic CD8 clonotypes in ibrutinib-treated CLL. The clonotype comes from a human donor with chronic lymphocytic leukemia. The rearrangement joins TRBV5-1 to TRBJ1-5; perhaps TRBD1 as D (6 bases). The sequences come from PBMCs, collected after 24 months of ibrutinib treatment. CDR3 in amino acids: CASSLTGLNNQPQHF. As DNA, the CDR3 is TGCGCCAGCAGCTTGACAGGGTTAAACAATCAGCCCCAGCATTTT.